Shown below are 30 T cell receptor beta chains from a single sample sequenced in a study of cytomegalovirus exposure and HLA in healthy donors. Use of 60 Vbeta and 13 Jbeta primers characterized the PCR. Generated by immunoSEQ multiplex PCR, the TCRdb table keeps only in-frame clones and is missing some. Of 150,000 to 200,000 clones listed, roughly 80% are singletons. The sequenced sample consisted of PBMCs. These receptor sequences come from a man aged 50-60 years in good health and CMV-seropositive.

This clone was counted a few times. Here the CDR3 reads CASSVGGRWEKLFF. The DNA of the CDR3 is TGTGCCAGCAGTGTTGGCGGGCGGTGGGAAAAACTGTTTTTT. The V and J genes are TRBV25-1 and TRBJ1-4; D call uncertain. CDR3 length: 14 amino acids. Trimming shortened V by 4 bases and J by 8 bases, and 14 bases separated the two germline ends. Per germline, CDR1 MGHDK and CDR2 SYGVNS. Filled out from reference TRBV25-1 and TRBJ1-4, the complete variable domain reads EADIYQTPRYLVIGTGKKITLECSQTMGHDKMYWYQQDPGMELHLIHYSYGVNSTEKGDLSSESTVSRIRTEHFPLTLESARPSHTSQYLCASSVGGRWEKLFFGSGTQLSVL.

Regarding this clone: This CDR3 is also generated by other DNA sequences in the sample. The rearrangement joins TRBV5-1 to TRBJ2-3; 9 nucleotides line up with TRBD2. The CDR3 is 15 amino acids. CDR1 is SGHRS, CDR2 YFSETQ, per germline. V lost 0 bases and J lost 3; bases outside the gene matches: 2. CDR3 bases: TGCGCCAGCAGCTTGGGCGGGGGGGGAACAGATACGCAGTATTTT. This translates into CASSLGGGGTDTQYF.

The CDR3 coding sequence is TGTGCCAGCAGCCCCCGACAGGGGGCAGCTGAGGAGCAGTTCTTC. It codes for CASSPRQGAAEEQFF. The gene calls are TRBV5-5 and TRBJ2-1, with 10 bases lining up with TRBD1. The CDR3 has 15 residues. V lost 4 bases to trimming and J lost 10 bases; unmatched junction nucleotides: 11. Germline loops: CDR1 SGHKS, CDR2 YYEKEE (reference sequence). Looking up the rest from reference TRBV5-5 and TRBJ2-1 gives the full variable domain: DAGVTQSPTHLIKTRGQQVTLRCSPISGHKSVSWYQQVLGQGPQFIFQYYEKEERGRGNFPDRFSARQFPNYSSELNVNALLLGDSALYLCASSPRQGAAEEQFFGPGTRLTVL.

The chain employs TRBV5-8 and TRBJ2-3; D is possibly TRBD2 (6 bases). CDR3 size: 16 residues. CDR1 is SGHTS and CDR2 is YDEGEE in the germline V gene. V was pared by 8 bases and J by 6 bases, with 25 bases between. The CDR3 DNA is TGTGCCAGTTCCCGGGGTGCGACTAGGGGTCCGGATACGCAGTATTTT. It is translated as CASSRGATRGPDTQYF. Based on the CDR3 plus reference TRBV5-8 and TRBJ2-3, the full variable domain is EAGVTQSPTHLIKTRGQQATLRCSPISGHTSVYWYQQALGLGLQFLLWYDEGEERNRGNFPPRFSGRQFPNYSSELNVNALELEDSALYLCASSRGATRGPDTQYFGPGTRLTVL.

The chain joins TRBV2 to TRBJ1-5; 9 positions match TRBD1. CDR3 length: 19 amino acids. Unmatched junction bases numbered 14, after V lost 5 bases and J lost 0 bases. Germline CDR1 and CDR2: SNHLY and FYNNEI. DNA for the CDR3: TGTGCCAGCAGTATTTCCGGGACAGGGATCAGGTATAGCAATCAGCCCCAGCATTTT. This gives the protein CASSISGTGIRYSNQPQHF. Full variable domain (rest looked up from reference TRBV2 and TRBJ1-5): EPEVTQTPSHQVTQMGQEVILRCVPISNHLYFYWYRQILGQKVEFLVSFYNNEISEKSEIFDDQFSVERPDGSNFTLKIRSTKLEDSAMYFCASSISGTGIRYSNQPQHFGDGTRLSIL.

This clone occurred once. This chain links TRBV5-1 with TRBJ1-1; TRBD1 matches 8 bases. J gave up 7 bases and V 4 bases, and 3 bases lay outside the gene matches. From germline, CDR1 is SGHRS and CDR2 YFSETQ. The CDR3 is 12 residues long. The CDR3 sequence is CASSVQGGEAFF. CDR3 coding DNA: TGCGCCAGCAGCGTACAGGGGGGTGAAGCTTTCTTT.

The V and J genes are TRBV2 and TRBJ2-6; 10 nucleotides agree with TRBD2. V was clipped by 3 bases and J by 1 base; unmatched bases: 3. The length of the CDR3 is 17 residues. Looked up from germline, CDR1 is SNHLY and CDR2 is FYNNEI. CDR3 DNA sequence: TGTGCCAGCAGTGATGGACTAGCGGTTTCTGGGGCCAACGTCCTGACTTTC. The encoded protein is CASSDGLAVSGANVLTF.

This clone was seen just once. V usage is TRBV19 and J usage is TRBJ1-1; a weak D match, TRBD1 (6 bases). There are 16 residues in the CDR3. The V end was cut by 1 base, the J end by 4 bases, with 16 bases between. CDR1 is LNHDA and CDR2 is SQIVND in the germline V gene (reference sequence). CDR3 protein: CASSIGFGQFGTEAFF. CDR3 DNA sequence: TGTGCCAGTAGTATAGGTTTTGGACAGTTCGGCACTGAAGCTTTCTTT.

The chain joins TRBV15 to TRBJ2-3; D may be TRBD2 (7 bases). The V end lost 5 bases, the J end lost 8 bases, and 23 bases lay between the germline ends. CDR1 and CDR2 (germline): LNHNV, YYDKDF (reference sequence). This CDR3 has 16 residues. Here the CDR3 DNA reads TGTGCCACCAGCGGGGGGGGGCAGGGAACCAGGGCTACGCAGTATTTT. As protein: CATSGGGQGTRATQYF. The variable domain in full, with the rest retrieved from reference TRBV15 and TRBJ2-3, is DAMVIQNPRYQVTQFGKPVTLSCSQTLNHNVMYWYQQKSSQAPKLLFHYYDKDFNNEADTPDNFQSRRPNTSFCFLDIRSPGLGDTAMYLCATSGGGQGTRATQYFGPGTRLTVL.

The V and J genes are TRBV5-5 and TRBJ2-3; TRBD1 matches 8 bases. With 4 bases clipped from V and 0 bases from J, the junction kept 7 bases outside the gene matches. The CDR3 extends over 16 amino acids. Germline lookup yields CDR1 SGHKS and CDR2 YYEKEE (reference sequence). In DNA, the CDR3 is TGTGCCAGCAGCACGACCAGGGGGCTCAGCACAGATACGCAGTATTTT. Its protein product is CASSTTRGLSTDTQYF.

The rearrangement links TRBV28 to TRBJ2-7; no reliable D call. V gave up 10 bases and J gave up 2 bases, with 12 bases separating them. The CDR3 has 12 amino acids. Germline CDR1 MDHEN, CDR2 SYDVKM. For the CDR3, the DNA is TGTGCCACCTCCCCCTTTCCCTACGAGCAGTACTTC. Translating it yields CATSPFPYEQYF.

The chain combines TRBV10-3 with TRBJ2-7, with D possibly matching TRBD2 (5 bases). Germline V lookup: CDR1 ENHRY, CDR2 SYGVKD. The CDR3 is 14 amino acids. Trimming pared 4 bases from V and 3 bases from J, leaving 13 bases between. This CDR3 reads CAISAPGRGYEQYF. The CDR3 region has the DNA TGTGCCATCAGTGCCCCAGGACGGGGCTACGAGCAGTACTTC.

This rearrangement joins TRBV19 to TRBJ2-1, with a possible D match to TRBD1 (6 bases). The germline V gene has CDR1 LNHDA and CDR2 SQIVND (reference sequence). The CDR3 spans 15 residues. V shed 1 base and J shed 8 bases, with 15 bases lying between them. CDR3 region: CASSIANRVEDEQFF. The CDR3 nucleotides read TGTGCCAGTAGTATAGCGAACAGGGTTGAAGATGAGCAGTTCTTC.

This chain joins TRBV4-1 and TRBJ1-3, with 7 bases aligning to TRBD1. This CDR3 is built from 17 residues. The V gene's germline CDR1 is MGHRA and CDR2 YSYEKL. V was pared by 0 bases and J by 0 bases, with 5 bases of the junction left unmatched. CDR3 bases: TGCGCCAGCAGCCAAGATCCGGGACAGAGCTCTGGAAACACCATATATTTT. This codes for CASSQDPGQSSGNTIYF.

The chain employs TRBV7-9 and TRBJ2-1; 10 nucleotides match TRBD2. Germline CDR1 and CDR2: SEHNR and FQNEAQ (reference sequence). The CDR3 sequence is 15 residues long. Trimming at V came to 5 bases and at J to 4 bases, leaving 5 bases not matched to a gene. The CDR3 region is CASSPGLAEYNEQFF. The CDR3 DNA reads TGTGCCAGCAGCCCTGGACTAGCGGAATACAATGAGCAGTTCTTC. Full variable domain (rest looked up from reference TRBV7-9 and TRBJ2-1): DTGVSQNPRHKITKRGQNVTFRCDPISEHNRLYWYRQTLGQGPEFLTYFQNEAQLEKSRLLSDRFSAERPKGSFSTLEIQRTEQGDSAMYLCASSPGLAEYNEQFFGPGTRLTVL.

The rearrangement uses TRBV6-5 and TRBJ2-5, with D perhaps TRBD2 (5 bases). TRBJ2-7 matches the DNA end more closely, so the J call is doubtful. The CDR3 extends over 11 amino acids. Per the germline V gene, CDR1 is MNHEY and CDR2 is SVGAGI. CDR3 sequence reads: CASSRGYEQYF. In DNA form, the CDR3 reads TGTGCCAGCAGCCGGGGTTACGAGCAGTACTTC.

The chain couples TRBV5-4 to TRBJ1-1, with TRBD1 matching 7 bases. V lost 4 bases and J lost 2; bases outside the gene matches: 5. Germline V gives CDR1 SGHNT, CDR2 YYREEE (reference sequence). The CDR3 has 14 residues. The DNA for the CDR3 is TGTGCCAGCAGCCAGGACAGGTCTAACACTGAAGCTTTCTTT. It encodes CASSQDRSNTEAFF.

The rearrangement links TRBV6-5 to TRBJ2-6; D gene uncertain. The germline V gene has CDR1 MNHEY and CDR2 SVGAGI. This CDR3 is built from 15 residues. Between the trimmed V and J ends, which lost 2 bases and 0 bases, there was a span of 5 bases. CDR3 sequence reads: CASSYQSSGANVLTF. CDR3 DNA: TGTGCCAGCAGTTACCAATCCTCTGGGGCCAACGTCCTGACTTTC.

This clone was recorded once. The V and J genes are TRBV5-6 and TRBJ2-7; D ambiguous. This CDR3 is built from 14 residues. From germline, CDR1 is SGHDT and CDR2 YYEEEE. V gave up 1 base and J gave up 1 base, with 9 bases separating them. CDR3 in DNA: TGTGCCAGCAGCTTGCAATACTCATCCTACGAGCAGTACTTC. Translating it yields CASSLQYSSYEQYF.

This clone showed up just a few times. CDR3 sequence reads: CARREFSGNTIYF. The CDR3 nucleotides are TGTGCCCGAAGGGAGTTCTCTGGAAACACCATATATTTT. The chain recombines TRBV30 with TRBJ1-3; no definite D call. This CDR3 contains 13 residues. Per germline, CDR1 GTSNPN and CDR2 SVGIG (reference sequence). V lost 8 bases and J 0 bases, leaving 11 bases between the germline ends.

The chain couples TRBV27 to TRBJ1-1; 10 positions match TRBD1. The germline V gene has CDR1 MNHEY and CDR2 SMNVEV (reference sequence). The CDR3 loop spans 15 amino acids. The J segment lost 4 bases and the V segment lost 5 bases, leaving 7 bases of the junction unmatched. Here the CDR3 DNA reads TGTGCCAGCAGTAGGGTGGGGACAGGGGTCACTGAAGCTTTCTTT. This codes for CASSRVGTGVTEAFF.

The V and J genes are TRBV5-6 and TRBJ2-7; 8 bases agree with TRBD1. This CDR3 contains 17 residues. Germline CDR1 reads SGHDT; CDR2 reads YYEEEE. V lost 0 bases, J lost 4 bases, and 12 bases stayed unmatched. The CDR3 sequence: CASSLVAFGQGAYEQYF. DNA for the CDR3: TGTGCCAGCAGCTTGGTTGCTTTTGGGCAGGGGGCATACGAGCAGTACTTC.

The V and J genes are TRBV2 and TRBJ1-1; TRBD1 might be the D (5 bases). Trimming took off 8 bases at V and 0 bases at J, with 7 bases between the two ends. Germline lookup yields CDR1 SNHLY and CDR2 FYNNEI. The CDR3 loop spans 12 amino acids. CDR3 coding DNA: TGTGCCAGCGGGACTGTGAACACTGAAGCTTTCTTT. Protein product: CASGTVNTEAFF. Filled out from reference TRBV2 and TRBJ1-1, the complete variable domain reads EPEVTQTPSHQVTQMGQEVILRCVPISNHLYFYWYRQILGQKVEFLVSFYNNEISEKSEIFDDQFSVERPDGSNFTLKIRSTKLEDSAMYFCASGTVNTEAFFGQGTRLTVV.

This sequence joins TRBV19 and TRBJ2-3; 8 bases are shared with TRBD1. The CDR3 is 14 residues long. Trimming took 6 bases from V and 7 from J; bases not matched to a gene: 9. Germline V gene sequence: CDR1 LNHDA, CDR2 SQIVND (reference sequence). CDR3 in amino acids: CASSLQGAANTQYF. Written as DNA, the CDR3 is TGTGCCAGTAGCCTCCAGGGGGCTGCGAATACGCAGTATTTT.

The rearrangement links TRBV18 to TRBJ2-4; no firm D call. Trimming shortened V by 0 bases and J by 2 bases, and 11 bases separated the two germline ends. The V gene's germline CDR1 is KGHSH and CDR2 LQKENI. This CDR3 region has 16 residues. CDR3: CASSPPVAVTKNIQYF. The CDR3 DNA sequence: TGTGCCAGCTCACCACCGGTGGCAGTGACCAAAAACATTCAGTACTTC.

J is TRBJ1-1 and V is TRBV7-9; a possible D gene is TRBD1 (5 bases). The V end lost 3 bases, the J end lost 6 bases, and 8 bases lay between the germline ends. The CDR3 contains 12 residues. In germline, CDR1 is SEHNR, CDR2 FQNEAQ (reference sequence). In nucleotides, the CDR3 is TGTGCCAGCAGCTTTTGGGGGGCTGAAGCTTTCTTT. Translated: CASSFWGAEAFF.

This clone has a single count. The chain carries TRBV6-5 and TRBJ1-2, with D unresolved. The germline V and J ends were trimmed by 10 bases and 0 bases, with 3 bases remaining between them. CDR1 MNHEY and CDR2 SVGAGI come from the germline V gene. The CDR3 extends over 10 amino acids. Here the CDR3 reads CATANYGYTF. The CDR3 nucleotides are TGTGCCACGGCTAACTATGGCTACACCTTC.

The rearrangement joins TRBV2 to TRBJ2-5, with D perhaps matching TRBD2 (5 bases). This CDR3 comprises 13 residues. V dropped 6 bases and J dropped 4 bases, with 12 bases sitting between them. Per the germline V gene, CDR1 is SNHLY and CDR2 is FYNNEI. The CDR3 region has the DNA TGTGCCAGCAGCGGGGATGGTGGAGAGACCCAGTACTTC. It translates to CASSGDGGETQYF.

Here the CDR3 DNA reads TGTGCCAGCAGTTACTCGGGCCTAGCGGGAGTCGGCATTCAGTACTTC. Protein: CASSYSGLAGVGIQYF. The V gene is TRBV6-5, the J gene TRBJ2-4; 10 nucleotides agree with TRBD2. The germline V gene has CDR1 MNHEY and CDR2 SVGAGI. The V gene end was trimmed by 0 bases and the J gene end by 9 bases; junction bases not matched to a gene: 8. The CDR3 runs 16 residues.

The genes are TRBV29-1 and TRBJ2-5; 12 bases fit TRBD2. This CDR3 comprises 13 residues. Germline lookup yields CDR1 SQVTM and CDR2 ANQGSEA. Germline trimming cut 7 bases from V and 5 bases from J; bases unmatched to any gene: 5. DNA for the CDR3: TGCAGCGCCGTGACTAGCGGGGGTGAGACCCAGTACTTC. Residues: CSAVTSGGETQYF. Full variable domain (rest looked up from reference TRBV29-1 and TRBJ2-5): SAVISQKPSRDICQRGTSLTIQCQVDSQVTMMFWYRQQPGQSLTLIATANQGSEATYESGFVIDKFPISRPNLTFSTLTVSNMSPEDSSIYLCSAVTSGGETQYFGPGTRLLVL.